This T cell receptor (beta chain) stems from a study of post-analysis software for immune sequencing data. Study-level information: As for disease course, relapsing-remitting, secondary progressive and progressive-relapsing multiple sclerosis were all included.

This CDR3 is 16 amino acids long. Germline-derived CDR1 and CDR2 are MGHRA and YSYEKL. Losses at the gene ends were 5 bases for V and 11 bases for J; bases not matched to a gene: 19. The TCR beta cDNA libraries contained unique molecular identifiers. T cells numbering roughly 0.95 to 10 million gave rise to 500,000 or so cDNA molecules. TCRdb fed the PCR reads into MiXCR, producing one record per CDR3 protein. The sample has hundreds of thousands of distinct CDR3 sequences; under 55% are singletons. General study points: TRBV5-6, TRBV5-1 and TRBV20-1 belonged to a set of a handful of TRBV segments that were more frequent in patients than controls. Samples sharing a preparation batch grouped tightly together when assessed by F measure.

This clonotype has only one observation. The target antigen is unknown. The rearrangement uses TRBV4-1 and TRBJ2-5, with 8 bases matching TRBD1. The receptor comes from a girl aged 10 to 17 with multiple sclerosis. Material for sequencing was blood. This CDR3 reads CASSSRGLEVGSEQYF. In DNA form, the CDR3 reads TGCGCCAGCAGCTCCAGGGGGCTAGAGGTAGGGAGTGAGCAGTACTTC.